A selection of T cell receptor beta chains follows, all from one sample in a study of beta chain features in type 1 diabetes. Measured with immunoSEQ multiplex PCR; TCRdb has only the in-frame clones, and not every one. Of some 360,000 clones in the sample, 9.5% to 10% are singletons; the top ten hold approximately 0.6%. The sample consisted of central memory CD4+ T cells from blood. The receptors here all came from a man aged 25 to 45 with type 1 diabetes. Each CDR3 is given with its conserved first and last residue. The D gene is left open where the match is weak. Size is omitted from some rows. Given values are once, few, many or a class for expanded clones.

TRBJ2-1 - - TRBV6-5 CASSRPQNEQFF TGTGCCAGCAGTCGCCCACAGAATGAGCAGTTCTTC
TRBJ2-5 - - TRBV27 CATSRGQETQYF TGTGCCACCTCTCGGGGGCAAGAGACCCAGTACTTC
TRBJ1-3 - many TRBV7-2 CASSLGQGNTIYF TGTGCCAGCAGCCTAGGACAGGGAAACACCATATATTTT
TRBJ1-5 - - TRBV5-4 CASSSSGIDQPQHF TGTGCCAGCAGCTCTAGCGGGATCGATCAGCCCCAGCATTTT
TRBJ2-4 TRBD1 - TRBV14 CASSHRQGALAKNIQYF TGTGCCAGCAGCCACCGACAGGGGGCCTTAGCCAAAAACATTCAGTACTTC
TRBJ2-7 TRBD2 few TRBV19 CASSIGGLAGSYEQYF TGTGCCAGTAGTATAGGAGGACTAGCGGGATCCTACGAGCAGTACTTC
TRBJ1-2 - - TRBV2 CAKGREGGYTF TGTGCCAAGGGCAGGGAGGGCGGCTACACCTTC
TRBJ2-7 - few TRBV2 CASTRDSPYEQYF TGTGCCAGCACCAGGGACTCACCCTACGAGCAGTACTTC
TRBJ2-5 TRBD2 many TRBV29-1 CSVLPGLGETQYF TGCAGCGTACTGCCGGGACTAGGAGAGACCCAGTACTTC
TRBJ1-1 - few TRBV5-4 CASSNRDTVTEAFF TGTGCCAGCAGTAACCGGGACACCGTTACTGAAGCTTTCTTT
TRBJ2-2 - - TRBV6-1 CASSVHGSNTGELFF TGTGCCAGCAGTGTGCACGGCTCGAACACCGGGGAGCTGTTTTTT
TRBJ2-7 TRBD1 few TRBV28 CASRPGTVLGEQYF TGTGCCAGCAGACCCGGGACAGTACTGGGGGAGCAGTACTTC
TRBJ2-2 - few TRBV5-5 CASSLVASTGELFF TGTGCCAGCAGCTTGGTGGCGTCCACCGGGGAGCTGTTTTTT
TRBJ1-5 - - TRBV28 CASSLKALNNQPQHF TGTGCCAGCAGTCTCAAGGCCTTGAACAATCAGCCCCAGCATTTT
TRBJ2-3 - many TRBV5-1 CASTRGGSTDTQYF TGCGCCAGCACCCGGGGAGGATCCACAGATACGCAGTATTTT
TRBJ2-1 TRBD2 few TRBV5-4 CASSLDSGSYNEQFF TGTGCCAGCAGCTTGGATAGCGGGAGTTATAATGAGCAGTTCTTC
TRBJ2-1 - few TRBV4-3 CASSPPQAGTYNEQFF TGCGCCAGCAGCCCCCCTCAGGCGGGAACCTACAATGAGCAGTTCTTC
TRBJ2-7 - - TRBV7-2 CASSLAAVTAYEQYF TGTGCCAGCAGCTTAGCAGCCGTAACTGCCTACGAGCAGTACTTC
TRBJ2-5 - few TRBV7-6 CASSPQARQETQYF TGTGCCAGCAGCCCCCAGGCCAGGCAAGAGACCCAGTACTTC
TRBJ2-1 - few TRBV7-2 CASSLLSTLNEQFF TGTGCCAGCAGCTTATTAAGTACTCTGAATGAGCAGTTCTTC
TRBJ2-1 - - TRBV7-9 CASSSRQPYNEQFF TGTGCCAGCAGCTCGAGACAGCCTTACAATGAGCAGTTCTTC
TRBJ2-3 TRBD2 few TRBV19 CASRSSSGRDTQYF TGTGCCAGTAGAAGCTCTAGCGGGAGGGACACGCAGTATTTT
TRBJ2-7 - few TRBV10-3 CAAKTVNSYEQYF TGTGCCGCGAAAACAGTAAACTCCTACGAGCAGTACTTC
TRBJ2-1 - few TRBV11-2 CASSLTGPSYNEQFF TGTGCCAGCAGCCTCACAGGACCCTCCTACAATGAGCAGTTCTTC